These 28 T cell receptor beta chains were all obtained from the same sample, sequenced in a study of blood T cell repertoires in COVID-19. Assay: immunoSEQ multiplex PCR; the TCRdb copy retains only in-frame clones and omits some. Seen here are over 120,000 clones, around four fifths observed once, and the top ten hold around 5%. The sequencing input was peripheral blood. The receptors were gathered from a human donor in a cohort sampled during active COVID-19.

The genes are TRBV18 and TRBJ1-1; no definite D call. Germline CDR1 and CDR2: KGHSH and LQKENI. This CDR3 region has 14 residues. V gave up 6 bases and J gave up 0 bases, with 11 bases separating them. The CDR3 DNA reads TGTGCCAGCTCGAAGACTTCAGTGAACACTGAAGCTTTCTTT. This codes for CASSKTSVNTEAFF.

This CDR3 reads CASSQDWAGGAYSNQPQHF. The CDR3 nucleotides read TGCGCCAGCAGCCAAGATTGGGCAGGGGGCGCTTATAGCAATCAGCCCCAGCATTTT. The chain couples TRBV4-1 to TRBJ1-5; 8 bases are a match to TRBD1. Germline CDR1 is MGHRA and CDR2 is YSYEKL. This CDR3 has 19 residues. The V segment lost 0 bases and the J segment 0 bases; nucleotides outside the gene matches: 10.

This chain connects TRBV28 to TRBJ1-6; the D is unclear. The CDR3 spans 15 residues. V lost 3 bases and J lost 0, with 6 bases in between. Germline V gene data show CDR1 as MDHEN and CDR2 as SYDVKM. In nucleotides, the CDR3 is TGTGCCAGCAGTTTTCGACTCTCCTATAATTCACCCCTCCACTTT. Residues: CASSFRLSYNSPLHF.

The chain links TRBV11-2 to TRBJ2-4, with D maybe TRBD2 (6 bases). Germline CDR1 is SGHAT and CDR2 is FQNNGV. V lost 4 bases to trimming and J lost 8 bases, with 21 bases between them. The CDR3 spans 16 residues. The CDR3 sequence is CASSSEVLGTGDIQYF. For the CDR3, the DNA is TGTGCCAGCAGCTCCGAGGTCTTAGGGACGGGAGACATTCAGTACTTC.

The chain couples TRBV6-1 to TRBJ2-7; 8 positions agree with TRBD2. The V gene end was trimmed by 3 bases and the J gene end by 0 bases; junction bases not matched to a gene: 4. Looked up from germline, CDR1 is MNHNS and CDR2 is SASEGT. The CDR3 extends over 15 amino acids. The CDR3 loop is CASSEYTSGSYEQYF. The CDR3 DNA reads as TGTGCCAGCAGTGAGTATACTAGCGGCTCCTACGAGCAGTACTTC.

V and J are TRBV27 and TRBJ2-1; 15 positions match TRBD2. Looked up from germline, CDR1 is MNHEY and CDR2 is SMNVEV (reference sequence). The CDR3 is 16 amino acids. V trimming: 6 bases; J trimming: 8 bases; junction bases outside the gene matches: 8. CDR3 DNA sequence: TGTGCCAGCAGCCCTCGGACTAGCGGGGGGGCCCATGAGCAGTTCTTC. Residues: CASSPRTSGGAHEQFF.

As for this clone: A much larger clone is a single base away; this may be a read error. This chain connects TRBV13 to TRBJ2-2; D not certain. The CDR3 is 13 residues long. V shed 0 bases and J shed 4 bases, with 3 bases lying between them. The germline gives CDR1 PRHDT, CDR2 FYEKMQ (reference sequence). CDR3 DNA sequence: TGTGCCAGCAGCTTAGGCAGCACCGGGGAGCTGTTTTTT. Its translation: CASSLGSTGELFF.

The sample holds one count of this clone. The V and J genes are TRBV6-2 or TRBV6-3 and TRBJ2-5; TRBD1 matches 7 bases. CDR1 and CDR2 from the germline V gene are MNHEY and SVGEGT. Trimming removed 4 bases from V and 5 bases from J; junction bases left unmatched: 13. The CDR3 spans 16 residues. Here the CDR3 reads CASSSVTTTGVETQYF. The CDR3 DNA sequence: TGTGCCAGCAGTTCGGTTACGACTACAGGGGTGGAGACCCAGTACTTC.

This chain's CDR3 is CASSERGVEQYF. The CDR3 DNA is TGTGCCAGCAGTGAACGAGGTGTCGAGCAGTACTTC. The J gene is TRBJ2-7, the V gene TRBV2; D is ambiguous. Trimming left V 2 bases short and J 6 bases short, with 8 bases between. CDR1 and CDR2 (germline): SNHLY, FYNNEI. The CDR3 extends over 12 amino acids.

The rearrangement links TRBV6-1 to TRBJ1-4; tentative D call: TRBD1 (5 bases). The CDR3 is 14 residues long. Trimming cost V 2 bases and J 10 bases, with 14 bases left between them. Germline CDR1 and CDR2: MNHNS and SASEGT. The CDR3 DNA reads TGTGCCAGCAGTGAACAGGCCCCAGGGCGAAAACTGTTTTTT. It codes for CASSEQAPGRKLFF.

The V gene is TRBV28, the J gene TRBJ2-3, with 8 nucleotides matching TRBD1. Germline-derived CDR1 and CDR2 are MDHEN and SYDVKM. J was trimmed by 6 bases and V by 5 bases; bases with no gene match: 10. This CDR3 region has 15 residues. The CDR3 protein is CASSPDRVEVDTQYF. CDR3 bases: TGTGCCAGCAGTCCGGACAGGGTAGAAGTGGATACGCAGTATTTT. Together with reference TRBV28 and TRBJ2-3, the CDR3 gives the full variable domain: DVKVTQSSRYLVKRTGEKVFLECVQDMDHENMFWYRQDPGLGLRLIYFSYDVKMKEKGDIPEGYSVSREKKERFSLILESASTNQTSMYLCASSPDRVEVDTQYFGPGTRLTVL.

J is TRBJ2-1 and V is TRBV7-6, with 8 bases aligning to TRBD1. The CDR3 has 16 residues. Germline-derived CDR1 and CDR2 are SGHVS and FNYEAQ. Trimming at V came to 1 base and at J to 6 bases, leaving 8 bases not matched to a gene. CDR3 protein: CASSLVWNRGTNEQFF. DNA for the CDR3: TGTGCCAGCAGCTTAGTATGGAACAGGGGGACCAATGAGCAGTTCTTC. Complete variable domain (other parts from reference TRBV7-6 and TRBJ2-1): GAGVSQSPRYKVTKRGQDVALRCDPISGHVSLYWYRQALGQGPEFLTYFNYEAQQDKSGLPNDRFSAERPEGSISTLTIQRTEQRDSAMYRCASSLVWNRGTNEQFFGPGTRLTVL.

The rearrangement links TRBV29-1 to TRBJ1-1; TRBD1 aligns across 8 bases. The ends lost 6 bases at V and 5 bases at J; junction bases unmatched: 5. The CDR3 totals 12 residues. The V gene's germline CDR1 is SQVTM and CDR2 ANQGSEA. The CDR3 nucleotides are TGCAGCGTGATAGGACAGGGTACTGAAGCTTTCTTT. Protein: CSVIGQGTEAFF.

The chain joins TRBV19 to TRBJ2-3; 13 bases are shared with TRBD2. The V gene's germline CDR1 is LNHDA and CDR2 SQIVND (reference sequence). Trimming removed 5 bases from V and 0 bases from J; junction bases left unmatched: 8. This CDR3 has 18 amino acids. The CDR3 sequence is CASSDRTSGSASTDTQYF. CDR3 coding DNA: TGTGCCAGTAGTGACCGGACTAGCGGGAGCGCTAGCACAGATACGCAGTATTTT.

V usage is TRBV5-1 and J usage is TRBJ1-4; TRBD1 is a possible D gene (5 bases). Trimming cost V 2 bases and J 4 bases, with 9 bases left between them. CDR1 SGHRS and CDR2 YFSETQ come from the germline V gene. The CDR3 has 14 residues. DNA of the CDR3: TGCGCCAGCAGCTTTGGGGGGGTTAATGAAAAACTGTTTTTT. It translates to CASSFGGVNEKLFF.

The CDR3 protein is CASSPAAGTLKQFF. The CDR3, as DNA: TGTGCCAGCAGCCCTGCAGCCGGGACTCTAAAGCAGTTCTTC. The chain combines TRBV7-6 with TRBJ2-1; D is perhaps TRBD2 (6 bases). The germline V gene has CDR1 SGHVS and CDR2 FNYEAQ. V lost 5 bases and J 11 bases, leaving 19 bases between the germline ends. The CDR3 consists of 14 residues.

The CDR3 region has the DNA TGTGCCAGCTCCGAGGGGAGGCAAGAGACCCAGTACTTC. It encodes CASSEGRQETQYF. The genes are TRBV18 and TRBJ2-5; tentative D call: TRBD2 (6 bases). The CDR3 extends over 13 amino acids. V was pared by 6 bases and J by 2 bases, with 10 bases between. Germline-derived CDR1 and CDR2 are KGHSH and LQKENI. Looking up the rest from reference TRBV18 and TRBJ2-5 gives the full variable domain: NAGVMQNPRHLVRRRGQEARLRCSPMKGHSHVYWYRQLPEEGLKFMVYLQKENIIDESGMPKERFSAEFPKEGPSILRIQQVVRGDSAAYFCASSEGRQETQYFGPGTRLLVL.

The chain links TRBV5-4 to TRBJ2-1, with D possibly TRBD2 on 6 matching bases. The CDR3 consists of 15 residues. Germline CDR1 SGHNT, CDR2 YYREEE (reference sequence). V was trimmed by 2 bases and J by 2 bases, leaving 11 bases between them. The CDR3 loop is CASSFRSGPYNEQFF. CDR3 nucleotide sequence: TGTGCCAGCAGCTTTCGTAGCGGTCCCTACAATGAGCAGTTCTTC.

This clone was counted a single time. The chain uses TRBV5-1 and TRBJ2-2, with 8 positions matching TRBD2. The junction had 12 bases not matched to a gene; V was cut back by 3 bases and J by 5 bases. The germline CDR1 and CDR2 sequences are SGHRS and YFSETQ. There are 17 residues in the CDR3. CDR3 amino acids: CASSSAGGVEFTGELFF. As DNA, the CDR3 is TGCGCCAGCAGCTCGGCGGGGGGAGTTGAGTTTACCGGGGAGCTGTTTTTT.

The chain uses TRBV24-1 and TRBJ2-2; D is possibly TRBD1 (5 bases). The CDR3 runs to 13 residues. The germline V gene has CDR1 KGHDR and CDR2 SFDVKD. V lost 12 bases to trimming and J lost 4 bases, with 14 bases between them. Written as DNA, the CDR3 is TGTGCCTCCGACATTAGGGGCACCGGGGAGCTGTTTTTT. This encodes CASDIRGTGELFF.

The gene calls are TRBV28 and TRBJ1-1, with 10 positions matching TRBD1. Germline CDR1 and CDR2: MDHEN and SYDVKM. V shed 4 bases, J shed 4 bases, and the junction held 3 bases outside the gene matches. This CDR3 spans 14 amino acids. CDR3 protein: CASSSGQGVTEAFF. The CDR3 DNA reads as TGTGCCAGCAGTTCCGGACAGGGGGTCACTGAAGCTTTCTTT.

The chain recombines TRBV29-1 with TRBJ2-7; 8 bases map to TRBD2. The V gene end was trimmed by 3 bases and the J gene end by 3 bases; junction bases not matched to a gene: 10. CDR1 is SQVTM and CDR2 is ANQGSEA in the germline V gene. The CDR3 is 15 residues long. In nucleotides, the CDR3 is TGCAGCGTTGATGATAAGCGGGGGCCACTCTACGAGCAGTACTTC. Its protein product is CSVDDKRGPLYEQYF.

V is TRBV5-5 and J is TRBJ1-2; tentatively, D is TRBD1 (6 bases). Trimming removed 1 base from V and 0 bases from J, with 13 bases in between. The CDR3 has 16 residues. Per the germline V gene, CDR1 is SGHKS and CDR2 is YYEKEE (reference sequence). DNA for the CDR3: TGTGCCAGCAGCTTGACAGGGAGGGGGTCTAACTATGGCTACACCTTC. Residues: CASSLTGRGSNYGYTF.

This clone was seen a few times. This chain links TRBV19 with TRBJ1-2; D is perhaps TRBD1 (6 bases). The CDR3 sequence is 11 residues long. CDR1 is LNHDA and CDR2 is SQIVND in the germline V gene (reference sequence). Trimming cost V 7 bases and J 7 bases, with 10 bases left between them. This chain's CDR3 is CASTRGAGYTF. The CDR3 DNA is TGTGCCAGTACCCGGGGGGCTGGCTACACCTTC.

This rearrangement joins TRBV6-2 or TRBV6-3 to TRBJ2-3; 8 nucleotides align to TRBD1. CDR1 and CDR2 (germline): MNHEY, SVGEGT. The ends lost 5 bases at V and 5 bases at J; junction bases unmatched: 9. There are 15 residues in the CDR3. The chain's CDR3 is CASSPDRGGGDTQYF. In DNA form, the CDR3 reads TGTGCCAGCAGTCCAGACAGGGGCGGTGGAGATACGCAGTATTTT.

The chain joins TRBV27 to TRBJ2-1, with 7 bases lining up with TRBD1. The CDR3 has 16 amino acids. The trim removed 0 bases at V and 4 bases at J, leaving 6 bases unmatched. Germline V gene lookup returns CDR1 MNHEY and CDR2 SMNVEV (reference sequence). CDR3 in DNA: TGTGCCAGCAGTTTATCTTCGGGACAGTATTACAATGAGCAGTTCTTC. Protein: CASSLSSGQYYNEQFF.

This sequence joins TRBV20-1 and TRBJ2-3; 8 nucleotides align to TRBD2. Trimming took 3 bases from V and 5 from J; bases not matched to a gene: 16. CDR1 DFQATT and CDR2 SNEGSKA come from the germline V gene (reference sequence). This CDR3 is built from 17 residues. The CDR3, as DNA: TGCAGTGCTAGTGAACCCCGGCTAGCGGGCCTGGGAGATACGCAGTATTTT. This translates into CSASEPRLAGLGDTQYF.

This chain uses TRBV5-6 with TRBJ2-7; a possible D gene is TRBD2 (6 bases). Looked up from germline, CDR1 is SGHDT and CDR2 is YYEEEE. The V and J ends lost 3 bases and 2 bases respectively, with 12 bases between them. The CDR3 spans 14 residues. CDR3 nucleotide sequence: TGTGCCAGCAGCTGGAGGGCAGGTCCCTACGAGCAGTACTTC. It encodes CASSWRAGPYEQYF.